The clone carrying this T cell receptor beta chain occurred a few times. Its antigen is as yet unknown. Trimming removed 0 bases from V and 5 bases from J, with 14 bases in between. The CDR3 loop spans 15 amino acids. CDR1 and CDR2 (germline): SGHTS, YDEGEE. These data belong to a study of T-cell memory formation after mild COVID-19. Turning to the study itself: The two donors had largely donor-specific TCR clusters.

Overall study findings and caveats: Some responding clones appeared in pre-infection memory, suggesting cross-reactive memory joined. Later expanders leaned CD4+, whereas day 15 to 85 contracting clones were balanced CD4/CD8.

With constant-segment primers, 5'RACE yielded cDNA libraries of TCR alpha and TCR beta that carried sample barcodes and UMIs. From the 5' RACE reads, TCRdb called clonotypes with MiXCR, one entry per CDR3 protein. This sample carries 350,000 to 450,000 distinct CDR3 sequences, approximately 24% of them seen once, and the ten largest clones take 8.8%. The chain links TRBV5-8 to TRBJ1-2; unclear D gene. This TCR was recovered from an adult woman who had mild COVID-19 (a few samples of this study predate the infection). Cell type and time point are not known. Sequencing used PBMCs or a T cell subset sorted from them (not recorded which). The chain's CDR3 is CASSLDGYSFYGYTF. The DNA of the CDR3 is TGTGCCAGCAGCTTGGATGGGTACTCCTTTTATGGCTACACCTTC.